This entry lists 19 T cell receptor beta chains sequenced from one sample in a study of cytomegalovirus exposure and HLA in healthy donors. Use of 60 Vbeta and 13 Jbeta primers characterized the PCR. The method was immunoSEQ multiplex PCR; TCRdb's version includes in-frame clones alone and lacks a portion of them. This repertoire shows 150,000 to 200,000 clones, roughly 77% found once; its top ten account for less than 5%. Sequenced sample: PBMCs. These receptors all stem from a male donor in good health and CMV-seronegative.

V is TRBV5-4 and J is TRBJ2-1; TRBD2 is a possible D gene (6 bases). The CDR3 sequence is 15 residues long. V lost 2 bases to trimming and J lost 1 base, with 10 bases between them. CDR1 and CDR2 from the germline V gene are SGHNT and YYREEE (reference sequence). The CDR3 region is CASSLVGSSYNEQFF. The DNA of the CDR3 is TGTGCCAGCAGCTTAGTCGGGAGTTCCTACAATGAGCAGTTCTTC. The entire variable domain, with the rest obtained from reference TRBV5-4 and TRBJ2-1, is as follows: ETGVTQSPTHLIKTRGQQVTLRCSSQSGHNTVSWYQQALGQGPQFIFQYYREEENGRGNFPPRFSGLQFPNYSSELNVNALELDDSALYLCASSLVGSSYNEQFFGPGTRLTVL.

The chain has TRBV9 and TRBJ2-1; 11 nucleotides match TRBD2. This CDR3 contains 16 residues. CDR1 and CDR2 (germline): SGDLS, YYNGEE. The ends lost 3 bases at V and 3 bases at J; junction bases unmatched: 5. Here the CDR3 reads CASSASGTSGYNEQFF. CDR3 coding DNA: TGTGCCAGCAGCGCCTCCGGGACTAGCGGCTACAATGAGCAGTTCTTC.

V is TRBV5-1 and J is TRBJ2-1, with TRBD2 as a possible D gene (6 bases). V lost 0 bases, J lost 0 bases, and 10 bases lay in between. Germline V gene sequence: CDR1 SGHRS, CDR2 YFSETQ. CDR3 length: 16 amino acids. DNA of the CDR3: TGCGCCAGCAGCTTGGAAGCGGGCGGCTCCTACAATGAGCAGTTCTTC. Protein product: CASSLEAGGSYNEQFF.

The chain combines TRBV6-5 with TRBJ2-5; 9 bases are shared with TRBD1. Germline trimming cut 6 bases from V and 1 base from J; bases unmatched to any gene: 3. CDR3 size: 14 residues. CDR1 is MNHEY, CDR2 SVGAGI, per germline. The CDR3 reads CASSRDRVQETQYF. The DNA of the CDR3 is TGTGCCAGCAGCCGGGACAGGGTCCAAGAGACCCAGTACTTC.

As DNA, the CDR3 is TGTGCCAGCAGTTCCTTCTATCGGGAGGCATACAATGAGCAGTTCTTC. It specifies CASSSFYREAYNEQFF. J is TRBJ2-1 and V is TRBV27; TRBD2 matches at 7 bases. Germline trimming cut 4 bases from V and 4 bases from J; bases unmatched to any gene: 10. The CDR3 consists of 16 residues. Germline V CDR1 and CDR2: MNHEY, SMNVEV (reference sequence).

The V and J genes are TRBV7-7 and TRBJ2-3; TRBD2 matches at 10 bases. J gave up 7 bases and V 11 bases, and 15 bases lay outside the gene matches. This CDR3 region has 15 residues. Germline V lookup: CDR1 SSHAT, CDR2 FNYEAQ (reference sequence). CDR3 region: CAGGEAGGRKNTQYF. The CDR3 DNA reads TGTGCCGGAGGTGAAGCGGGGGGGCGTAAGAATACGCAGTATTTT.

The rearrangement uses TRBV28 and TRBJ1-6, with a weak D call TRBD1 (5 bases). CDR1 and CDR2 (germline): MDHEN, SYDVKM. With 8 bases removed from V and 4 bases from J, the gap between germline ends came to 18 bases. The CDR3 runs to 16 residues. The CDR3: CASGLMDNPYNSPLHF. The CDR3 DNA follows: TGTGCCAGCGGTCTTATGGACAATCCATATAATTCACCCCTCCACTTT.

The chain combines TRBV28 with TRBJ2-1; D ambiguous. Germline loops: CDR1 MDHEN, CDR2 SYDVKM. This CDR3 region has 11 residues. V lost 3 bases to trimming and J lost 7 bases, with 4 bases between them. Here the CDR3 DNA reads TGTGCCAGCAGTTTCAGGAATGAGCAGTTCTTC. This translates into CASSFRNEQFF.

The chain couples TRBV2 to TRBJ1-1, with 10 positions matching TRBD1. V trimming: 6 bases; J trimming: 5 bases; junction bases outside the gene matches: 6. The CDR3 covers 14 residues. From germline, CDR1 is SNHLY and CDR2 FYNNEI. CDR3 in amino acids: CASRLGQGVTEAFF. The CDR3 DNA sequence: TGTGCCAGCAGACTAGGACAGGGGGTGACTGAAGCTTTCTTT.

In its sample, this clone was seen a few times. The gene calls are TRBV5-1 and TRBJ2-1; TRBD2 agrees at 8 bases. After removal of 3 bases from V and 6 bases from J, the junction contained 8 bases not matched to a gene. CDR3 size: 15 residues. Germline V gene sequence: CDR1 SGHRS, CDR2 YFSETQ. CDR3 in DNA: TGCGCCAGCAGCTGGGCGGGGGGAGGGCGCAATGAGCAGTTCTTC. Translation: CASSWAGGGRNEQFF.

The chain couples TRBV19 to TRBJ2-2; TRBD1 aligns across 7 bases. Germline CDR1 reads LNHDA; CDR2 reads SQIVND (reference sequence). The CDR3 is made up of 17 amino acids. After removal of 4 bases from V and 5 bases from J, the junction contained 13 bases not matched to a gene. CDR3 sequence: CASSSTGALITTGELFF. The CDR3 coding sequence is TGTGCCAGTAGTAGCACAGGGGCCCTAATAACGACCGGGGAGCTGTTTTTT. The whole variable domain, filled in from reference TRBV19 and TRBJ2-2, reads DGGITQSPKYLFRKEGQNVTLSCEQNLNHDAMYWYRQDPGQGLRLIYYSQIVNDFQKGDIAEGYSVSREKKESFPLTVTSAQKNPTAFYLCASSSTGALITTGELFFGEGSRLTVL.

This clone has only a few counts. V is TRBV7-3 and J is TRBJ2-1; 12 nucleotides match TRBD2. This CDR3 is built from 16 residues. Germline values: CDR1 SGHTA, CDR2 FQGTGA. Trimming removed 1 base from V and 7 bases from J; junction bases left unmatched: 5. The CDR3 region has the DNA TGTGCCAGCAGCTTAATTGCTAGCGGGGGGGCGAATGAGCAGTTCTTC. Its translation: CASSLIASGGANEQFF.

In regard to this clone: One end of the junction does not line up with germline, which may come from a read error. The rearrangement uses TRBV7-9 and TRBJ1-5; no definite D call. CDR3 size: 15 residues. CDR1 is SEHNR and CDR2 is FQNEAQ in the germline V gene (reference sequence). The CDR3 region is CSSSLASYSNQPQHF. The CDR3 bases are TGTTCCAGCAGCTTAGCCAGTTATAGCAATCAGCCCCAGCATTTT.

This clone was recorded once. J is TRBJ1-1 and V is TRBV6-6, with D possibly matching TRBD1 (5 bases). CDR1 and CDR2 from the germline V gene are MNHNY and SVGAGI (reference sequence). Trimming left V 2 bases short and J 1 base short, with 8 bases between. The CDR3 consists of 14 residues. The CDR3 region is CASSYGRENTEAFF. The CDR3 nucleotides read TGTGCCAGCAGTTACGGCAGGGAGAACACTGAAGCTTTCTTT.

There are a few counts of this clone. The chain has TRBV6-1 and TRBJ1-5, with 7 nucleotides matching TRBD1. The ends lost 10 bases at V and 4 bases at J; junction bases unmatched: 13. This CDR3 comprises 15 residues. The V gene's germline CDR1 is MNHNS and CDR2 SASEGT. DNA of the CDR3: TGTGCCACCCGGGCGACAGGGCGGGTAAATCAGCCCCAGCATTTT. Its translation is CATRATGRVNQPQHF.

This chain links TRBV6-5 with TRBJ2-5; tentative D call: TRBD1 (5 bases). The J call is in doubt because the DNA end fits TRBJ2-7 better. Germline CDR1 MNHEY, CDR2 SVGAGI. The CDR3 spans 15 residues. CDR3 DNA: TGTGCCAGCAGGCCCAGGGTTACACCTTCCTACGAGCAGTACTTC. Residues: CASRPRVTPSYEQYF.

The genes are TRBV7-6 and TRBJ1-3, with D possibly TRBD1 on 6 matching bases. This CDR3 spans 14 amino acids. Trimming stripped 4 bases from V and 0 bases from J, with 7 bases between. CDR1 is SGHVS and CDR2 is FNYEAQ in the germline V gene. The CDR3 nucleotides are TGTGCCAGCAGCTCGACAGGCTCTGGAAACACCATATATTTT. Its protein is CASSSTGSGNTIYF.

Only a few counts were recorded for this clone. DNA for the CDR3: TGTGCCAGCAGCGTTAGCGGGAGGGTGTACGGCGGGGAGCTGTTTTTT. It encodes CASSVSGRVYGGELFF. The V gene is TRBV9, the J gene TRBJ2-2, with 11 bases matching TRBD2. The V segment lost 2 bases and the J segment 7 bases; nucleotides outside the gene matches: 7. Germline V gene sequence: CDR1 SGDLS, CDR2 YYNGEE. The CDR3 totals 16 residues.

The chain has TRBV19 and TRBJ1-2; D ambiguous. This CDR3 is built from 13 residues. Germline CDR1 reads LNHDA; CDR2 reads SQIVND (reference sequence). The V gene lost 5 bases and the J gene lost 1 base, with 8 bases spanning the gap. The CDR3, as DNA: TGTGCCAGTAGTCCACAGAATAACTATGGCTACACCTTC. Amino acid sequence: CASSPQNNYGYTF. Full variable domain (rest looked up from reference TRBV19 and TRBJ1-2): DGGITQSPKYLFRKEGQNVTLSCEQNLNHDAMYWYRQDPGQGLRLIYYSQIVNDFQKGDIAEGYSVSREKKESFPLTVTSAQKNPTAFYLCASSPQNNYGYTFGSGTRLTVV.